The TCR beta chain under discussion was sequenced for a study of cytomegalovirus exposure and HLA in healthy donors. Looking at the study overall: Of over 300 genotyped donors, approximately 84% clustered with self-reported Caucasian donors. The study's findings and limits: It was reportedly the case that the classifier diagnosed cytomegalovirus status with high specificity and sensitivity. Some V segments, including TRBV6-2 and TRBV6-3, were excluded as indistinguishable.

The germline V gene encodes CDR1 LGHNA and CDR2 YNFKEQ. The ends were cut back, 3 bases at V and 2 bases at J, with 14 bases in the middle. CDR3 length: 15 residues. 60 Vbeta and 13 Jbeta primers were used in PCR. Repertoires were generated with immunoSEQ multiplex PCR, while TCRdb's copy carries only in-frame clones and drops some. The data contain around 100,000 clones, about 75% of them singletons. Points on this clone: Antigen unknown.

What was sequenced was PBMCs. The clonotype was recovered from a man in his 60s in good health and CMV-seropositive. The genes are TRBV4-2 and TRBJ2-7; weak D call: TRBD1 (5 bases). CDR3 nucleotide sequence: TGTGCCAGCAGCCAGCCGACAGCCCAAACCTACGAGCAGTACTTC. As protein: CASSQPTAQTYEQYF.